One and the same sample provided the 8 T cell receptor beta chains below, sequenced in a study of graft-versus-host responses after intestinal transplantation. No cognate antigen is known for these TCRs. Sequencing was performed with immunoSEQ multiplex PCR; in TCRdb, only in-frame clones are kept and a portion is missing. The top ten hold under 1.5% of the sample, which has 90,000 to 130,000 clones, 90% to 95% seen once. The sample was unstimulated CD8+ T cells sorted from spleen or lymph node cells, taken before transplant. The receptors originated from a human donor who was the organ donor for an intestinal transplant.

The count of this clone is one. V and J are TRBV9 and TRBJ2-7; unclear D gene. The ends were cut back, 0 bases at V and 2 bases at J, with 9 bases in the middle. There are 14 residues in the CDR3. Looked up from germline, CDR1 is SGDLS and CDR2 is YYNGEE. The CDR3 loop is CASSVAAATYEQYF. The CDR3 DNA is TGTGCCAGCAGCGTAGCTGCAGCTACCTACGAGCAGTACTTC.

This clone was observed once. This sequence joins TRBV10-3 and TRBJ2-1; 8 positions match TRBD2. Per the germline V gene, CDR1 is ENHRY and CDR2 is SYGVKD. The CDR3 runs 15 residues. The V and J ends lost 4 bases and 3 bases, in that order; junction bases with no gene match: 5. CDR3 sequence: CAISGTSGYYNEQFF. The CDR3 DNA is TGTGCCATCAGTGGAACTAGCGGCTACTACAATGAGCAGTTCTTC.

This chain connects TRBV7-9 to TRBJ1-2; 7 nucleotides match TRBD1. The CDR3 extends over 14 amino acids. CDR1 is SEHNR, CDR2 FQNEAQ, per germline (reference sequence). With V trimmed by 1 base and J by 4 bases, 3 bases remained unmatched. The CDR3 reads CASSLDRGLYGYTF. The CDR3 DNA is TGTGCCAGCAGCTTAGACAGGGGCCTCTATGGCTACACCTTC.

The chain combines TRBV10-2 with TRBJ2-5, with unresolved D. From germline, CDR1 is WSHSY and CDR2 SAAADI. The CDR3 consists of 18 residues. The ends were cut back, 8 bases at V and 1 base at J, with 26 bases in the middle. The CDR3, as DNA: TGCGCCAGCGGTTTAGGCTTTCCCCTAAACACAGTCCAAGAGACCCAGTACTTC. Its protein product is CASGLGFPLNTVQETQYF.

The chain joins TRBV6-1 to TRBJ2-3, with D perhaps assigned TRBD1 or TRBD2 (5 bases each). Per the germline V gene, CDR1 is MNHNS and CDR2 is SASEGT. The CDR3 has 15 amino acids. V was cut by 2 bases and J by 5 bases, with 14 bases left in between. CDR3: CASSEPGLALDTQYF. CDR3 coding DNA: TGTGCCAGCAGTGAACCGGGGCTAGCCCTAGATACGCAGTATTTT.

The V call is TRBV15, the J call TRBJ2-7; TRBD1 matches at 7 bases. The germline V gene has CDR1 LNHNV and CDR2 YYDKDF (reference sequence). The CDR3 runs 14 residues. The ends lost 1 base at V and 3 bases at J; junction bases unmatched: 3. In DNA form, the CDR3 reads TGTGCCACCAGCAGAGGGGGGACAGACTACGAGCAGTACTTC. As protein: CATSRGGTDYEQYF.

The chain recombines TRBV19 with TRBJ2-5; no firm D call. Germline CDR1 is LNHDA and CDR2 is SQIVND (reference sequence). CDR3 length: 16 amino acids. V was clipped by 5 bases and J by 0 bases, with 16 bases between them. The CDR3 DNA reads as TGTGCCAGTAGTTCAACCTTGATTACCTACCAAGAGACCCAGTACTTC. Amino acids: CASSSTLITYQETQYF. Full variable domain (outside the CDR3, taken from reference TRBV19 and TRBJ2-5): DGGITQSPKYLFRKEGQNVTLSCEQNLNHDAMYWYRQDPGQGLRLIYYSQIVNDFQKGDIAEGYSVSREKKESFPLTVTSAQKNPTAFYLCASSSTLITYQETQYFGPGTRLLVL.

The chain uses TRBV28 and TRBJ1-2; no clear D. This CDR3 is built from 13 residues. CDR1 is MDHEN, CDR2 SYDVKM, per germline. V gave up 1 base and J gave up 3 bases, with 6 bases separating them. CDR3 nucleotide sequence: TGTGCCAGCAGTTTATACGGGTACTATGGCTACACCTTC. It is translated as CASSLYGYYGYTF.